This T cell receptor (beta chain) came from a study of blood T cell repertoires in COVID-19 (dated by TCRdb to the early 2020s). Background for the entire study: Collaborator samples came from the United States, Italy and Spain and covered acute and convalescent phases of COVID-19. Sample metadata almost always included a de-identified subject ID, COVID-19 status, age in years and sex. Subjects who had been exposed to COVID-19, were actively infected with it, or had recovered from it provided the deeply sampled blood TCRbeta repertoires that made up the dataset. Where available, HLA class I and class II types were obtained from metadata supplied by the sample provider rather than from assay-based typing. Samples were obtained from the ongoing ImmuneRACE study (first 160 participants) and from 1,200 or so subjects provided by 6 global collaborators. A freely available public database, intended as a resource for researchers studying the immune response to SARS-CoV-2, is where the repertoires were released. The material from the prospective study consisted of cDNA or gDNA derived from T cells, B-cell-depleted T cells, or PBMCs.

The full study reports these points: How much clinical and demographic metadata was included differed by source and by participant, and the metadata was provided uncurated.

TCRbeta CDR3 regions were amplified from genomic DNA using the immunoSEQ Assay, a bias-controlled multiplex PCR. The original methods were these. Nucleated cell counts per sample were estimated from amplification of reference gene primers within the assay. To quantify the absolute abundance of each unique TCRbeta CDR3 rearrangement, sequence reads were collapsed and filtered. For each sample, productive Simpson clonality was calculated as the square root of Simpson's diversity index over productive rearrangements. TCRdb provides this immuneACCESS table in a form limited to in-frame rearrangements. Some clones are lacking; in checked studies, under half of them reflect an unresolved V gene, and why the rest are absent is not known. V and J calls and clone size are copied from that table; D and trimming were computed from the DNA. For this sample there are more than 110,000 clones; 80% to 90% appear just once. Roughly 9.6% of the sample belongs to the ten largest clones.

Turning to this clone: Its antigen is unknown. No clone much larger than this one lies a single base away; base qualities are absent.

V sheds 2 bases and J sheds 1 base, leaving 5 bases between their ends. The germline V gene provides CDR1 SGHNT and CDR2 YENEEA. From the cysteine through the phenylalanine, the CDR3 covers 13 amino acids. This entry keeps only the CDR3 DNA: 39 bases, framed from base 1. The collaborating institutions used their own protocols to collect whole blood in K2EDTA tubes. Collaborator samples were shipped for TCRbeta analysis as frozen whole blood, isolated PBMCs, or DNA extracted from either sample type. The receptor's source is a woman of 80 years or more with acute or convalescent COVID-19. The source material was peripheral blood. The sequence is built from TRBV11-3 and TRBJ1-1; the D gene is unclear. The CDR3 protein: CASSLTGNTEAFF. The base sequence is TGTGCCAGCAGCTTAACGGGGAACACTGAAGCTTTCTTT. The full variable domain, with segments outside the CDR3 supplied by the reference TRBV11-3 and TRBJ1-1 proteins, appears as EAGVVQSPRYKIIEKKQPVAFWCNPISGHNTLYWYLQNLGQGPELLIRYENEEAVDDSQLPKDRFSAERLKGVDSTLKIQPAELGDSAVYLCASSLTGNTEAFFGQGTRLTVV.